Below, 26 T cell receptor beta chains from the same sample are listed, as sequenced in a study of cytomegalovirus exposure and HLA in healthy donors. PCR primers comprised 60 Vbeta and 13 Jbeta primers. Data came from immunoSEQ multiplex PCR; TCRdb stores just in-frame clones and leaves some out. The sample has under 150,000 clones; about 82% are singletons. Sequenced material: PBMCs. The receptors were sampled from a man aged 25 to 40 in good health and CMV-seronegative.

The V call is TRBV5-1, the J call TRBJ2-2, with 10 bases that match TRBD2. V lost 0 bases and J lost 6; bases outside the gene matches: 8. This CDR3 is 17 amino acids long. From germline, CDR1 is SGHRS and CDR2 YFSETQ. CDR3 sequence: CASSLAKIAGGPGELFF. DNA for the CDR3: TGCGCCAGCAGCTTGGCCAAGATAGCGGGGGGTCCCGGGGAGCTGTTTTTT.

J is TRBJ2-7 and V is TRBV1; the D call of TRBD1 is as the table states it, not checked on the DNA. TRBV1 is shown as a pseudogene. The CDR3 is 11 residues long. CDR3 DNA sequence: TGCACCACGGGACACATCTACGAGCAGTACTTC. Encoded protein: CTTGHIYEQYF.

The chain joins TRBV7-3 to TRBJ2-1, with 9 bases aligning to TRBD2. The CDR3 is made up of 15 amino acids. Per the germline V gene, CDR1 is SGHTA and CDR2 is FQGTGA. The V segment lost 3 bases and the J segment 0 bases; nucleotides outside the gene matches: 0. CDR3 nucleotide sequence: TGTGCCAGCAGCTTTAGCGGGAGCTCCTACAATGAGCAGTTCTTC. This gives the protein CASSFSGSSYNEQFF.

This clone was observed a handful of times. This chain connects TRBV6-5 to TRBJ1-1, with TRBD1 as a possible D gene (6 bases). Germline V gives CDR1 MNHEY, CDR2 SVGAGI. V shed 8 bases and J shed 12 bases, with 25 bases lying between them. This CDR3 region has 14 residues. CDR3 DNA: TGTGCCAGCTCCCTAAGGACAGTCTCCGGTGAGTCTTTCTTT. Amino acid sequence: CASSLRTVSGESFF.

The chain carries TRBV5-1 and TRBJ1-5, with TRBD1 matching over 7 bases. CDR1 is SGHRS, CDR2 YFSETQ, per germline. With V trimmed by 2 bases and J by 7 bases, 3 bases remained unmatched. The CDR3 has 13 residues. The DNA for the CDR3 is TGCGCCAGCAGCTTTGACAGGGAACAGCCCCAGCATTTT. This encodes CASSFDREQPQHF. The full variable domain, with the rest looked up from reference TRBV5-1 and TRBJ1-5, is KAGVTQTPRYLIKTRGQQVTLSCSPISGHRSVSWYQQTPGQGLQFLFEYFSETQRNKGNFPGRFSGRQFSNSRSEMNVSTLELGDSALYLCASSFDREQPQHFGDGTRLSIL.

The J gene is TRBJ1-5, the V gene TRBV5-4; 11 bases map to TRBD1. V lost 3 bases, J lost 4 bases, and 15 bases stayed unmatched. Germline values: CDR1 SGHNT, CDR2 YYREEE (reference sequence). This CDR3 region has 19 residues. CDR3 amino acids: CASSYRPTPGTGGNQPQHF. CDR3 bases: TGTGCCAGCAGCTACCGACCCACCCCCGGGACAGGGGGGAATCAGCCCCAGCATTTT.

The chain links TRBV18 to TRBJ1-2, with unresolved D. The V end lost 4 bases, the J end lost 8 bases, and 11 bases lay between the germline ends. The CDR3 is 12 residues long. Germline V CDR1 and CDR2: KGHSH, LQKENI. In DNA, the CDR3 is TGTGCCAGCTCACGTCAACAGTCGGGCTACACCTTC. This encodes CASSRQQSGYTF.

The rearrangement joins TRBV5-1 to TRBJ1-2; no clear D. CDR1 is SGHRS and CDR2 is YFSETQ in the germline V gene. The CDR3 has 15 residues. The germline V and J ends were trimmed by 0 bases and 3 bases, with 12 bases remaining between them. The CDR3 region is CASSLGQSEDYGYTF. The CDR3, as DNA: TGCGCCAGCAGCTTGGGACAATCCGAAGACTATGGCTACACCTTC.

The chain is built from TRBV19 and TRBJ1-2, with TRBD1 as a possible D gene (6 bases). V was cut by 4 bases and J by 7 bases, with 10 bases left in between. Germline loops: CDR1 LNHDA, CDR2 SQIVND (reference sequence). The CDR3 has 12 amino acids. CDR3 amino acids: CASSNGQFGYTF. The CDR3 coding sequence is TGTGCCAGTAGTAACGGACAGTTTGGCTACACCTTC.

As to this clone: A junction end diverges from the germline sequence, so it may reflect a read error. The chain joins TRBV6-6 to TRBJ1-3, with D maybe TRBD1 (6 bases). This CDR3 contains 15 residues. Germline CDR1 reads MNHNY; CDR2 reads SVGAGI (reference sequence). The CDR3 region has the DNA TGTGCCGGCAGTAACACGAGGACAGATGGAAACACCATATATTTT. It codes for CAGSNTRTDGNTIYF.

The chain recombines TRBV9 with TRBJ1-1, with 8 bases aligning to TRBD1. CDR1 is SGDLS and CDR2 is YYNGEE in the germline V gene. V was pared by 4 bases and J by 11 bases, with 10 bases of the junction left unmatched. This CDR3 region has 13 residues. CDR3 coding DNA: TGTGCCAGCAGCCCGACCGGGACAGGCCTCGCTTTCTTT. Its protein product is CASSPTGTGLAFF.

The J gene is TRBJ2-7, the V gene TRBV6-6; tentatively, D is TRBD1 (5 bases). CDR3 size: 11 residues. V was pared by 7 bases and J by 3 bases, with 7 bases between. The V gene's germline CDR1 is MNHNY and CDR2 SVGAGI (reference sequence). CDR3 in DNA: TGTGCCAGCAAAGGACACTACGAGCAGTACTTC. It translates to CASKGHYEQYF.

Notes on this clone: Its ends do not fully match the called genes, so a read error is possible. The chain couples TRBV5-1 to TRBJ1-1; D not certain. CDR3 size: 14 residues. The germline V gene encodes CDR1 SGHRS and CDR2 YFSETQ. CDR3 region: CASSLFSEGTKAFF. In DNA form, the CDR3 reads TGCGCCAGCAGCTTGTTTTCGGAGGGCACTAAAGCTTTCTTT.

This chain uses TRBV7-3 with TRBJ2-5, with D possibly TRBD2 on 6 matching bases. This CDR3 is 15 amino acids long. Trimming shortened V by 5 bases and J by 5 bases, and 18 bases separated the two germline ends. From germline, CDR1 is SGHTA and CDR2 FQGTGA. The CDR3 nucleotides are TGTGCCAGCAGCCGGAAGTCGGGAGCTTGGGAGACCCAGTACTTC. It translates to CASSRKSGAWETQYF.

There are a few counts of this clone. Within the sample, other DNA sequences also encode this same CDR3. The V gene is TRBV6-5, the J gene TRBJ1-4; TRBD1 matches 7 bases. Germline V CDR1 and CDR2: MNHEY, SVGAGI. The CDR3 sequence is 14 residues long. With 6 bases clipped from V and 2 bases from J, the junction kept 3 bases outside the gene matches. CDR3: CASSRTGTNEKLFF. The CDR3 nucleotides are TGTGCCAGCAGCCGGACAGGCACTAATGAAAAACTGTTTTTT.

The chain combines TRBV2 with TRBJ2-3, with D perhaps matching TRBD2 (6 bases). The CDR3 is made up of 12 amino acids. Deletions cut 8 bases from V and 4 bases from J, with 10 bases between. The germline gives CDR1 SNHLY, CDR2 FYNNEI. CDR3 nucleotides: TGTGCCAGCGGAGGGCGGGCAGATACGCAGTATTTT. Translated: CASGGRADTQYF. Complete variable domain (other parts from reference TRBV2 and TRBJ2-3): EPEVTQTPSHQVTQMGQEVILRCVPISNHLYFYWYRQILGQKVEFLVSFYNNEISEKSEIFDDQFSVERPDGSNFTLKIRSTKLEDSAMYFCASGGRADTQYFGPGTRLTVL.

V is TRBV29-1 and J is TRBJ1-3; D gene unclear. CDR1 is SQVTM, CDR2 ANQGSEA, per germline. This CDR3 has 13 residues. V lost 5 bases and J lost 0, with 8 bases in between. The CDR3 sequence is CSVRVLSGNTIYF. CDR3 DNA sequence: TGCAGCGTTCGGGTCCTCTCTGGAAACACCATATATTTT.

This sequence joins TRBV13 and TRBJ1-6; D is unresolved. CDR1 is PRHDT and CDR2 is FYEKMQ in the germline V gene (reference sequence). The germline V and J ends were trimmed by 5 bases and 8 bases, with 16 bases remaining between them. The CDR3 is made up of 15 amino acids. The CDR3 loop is CASSLVVRRDSPLHF. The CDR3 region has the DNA TGTGCCAGCAGCCTTGTCGTGAGGAGAGATTCACCCCTCCACTTT.

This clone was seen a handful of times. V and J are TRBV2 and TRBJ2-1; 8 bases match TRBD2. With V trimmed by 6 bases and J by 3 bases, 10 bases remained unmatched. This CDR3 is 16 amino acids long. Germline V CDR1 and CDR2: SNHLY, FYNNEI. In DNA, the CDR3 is TGTGCCAGCAGGCGAGAAGCGGGGGAGTACTACAATGAGCAGTTCTTC. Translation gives CASRREAGEYYNEQFF.

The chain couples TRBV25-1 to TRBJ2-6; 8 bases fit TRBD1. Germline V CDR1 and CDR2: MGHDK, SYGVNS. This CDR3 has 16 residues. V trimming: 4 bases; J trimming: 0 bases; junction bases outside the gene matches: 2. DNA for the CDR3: TGTGCCAGCAGTGGGGACAGGCACTCTGGGGCCAACGTCCTGACTTTC. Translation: CASSGDRHSGANVLTF.

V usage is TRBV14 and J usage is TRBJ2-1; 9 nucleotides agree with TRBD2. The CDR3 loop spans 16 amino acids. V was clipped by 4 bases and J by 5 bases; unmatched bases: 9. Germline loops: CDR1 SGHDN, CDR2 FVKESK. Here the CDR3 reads CASSPRSVAGDNEQFF. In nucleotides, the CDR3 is TGTGCCAGCAGCCCCCGATCAGTAGCGGGAGACAATGAGCAGTTCTTC.

This CDR3 reads CASSQSGGAGNTIYF. The CDR3 DNA reads TGTGCCAGCAGCCAGTCCGGCGGCGCCGGAAACACCATATATTTT. V is TRBV4-2 and J is TRBJ1-3; no reliable D call. Germline CDR1 LGHNA, CDR2 YNFKEQ. V gave up 3 bases and J gave up 4 bases, with 13 bases separating them. This CDR3 contains 15 residues.

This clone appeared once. The CDR3 here is CASRPNRVGDGYTF. DNA for the CDR3: TGCGCCAGCAGACCCAACAGGGTGGGAGATGGCTACACCTTC. J is TRBJ1-2 and V is TRBV10-2; possibly TRBD1 for D (6 bases). The CDR3 is made up of 14 amino acids. The germline CDR1 and CDR2 sequences are WSHSY and SAAADI. Trimming removed 6 bases from V and 6 bases from J, with 17 bases in between.

Here the CDR3 reads CASSFWAGQGTDTQYF. The CDR3, as DNA: TGCGCCAGCAGCTTTTGGGCGGGACAGGGCACAGATACGCAGTATTTT. The rearrangement joins TRBV5-1 to TRBJ2-3; the match to TRBD1 covers 8 bases. This CDR3 is 16 amino acids long. The ends lost 2 bases at V and 1 base at J; junction bases unmatched: 6. The germline V gene has CDR1 SGHRS and CDR2 YFSETQ.

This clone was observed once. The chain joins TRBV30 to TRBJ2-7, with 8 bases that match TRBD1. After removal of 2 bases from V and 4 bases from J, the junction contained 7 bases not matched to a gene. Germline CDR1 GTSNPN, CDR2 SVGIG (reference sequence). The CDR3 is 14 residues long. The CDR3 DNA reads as TGTGCCTGGAGTACAGGGGGTCGGCCTTACGAGCAGTACTTC. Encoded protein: CAWSTGGRPYEQYF.

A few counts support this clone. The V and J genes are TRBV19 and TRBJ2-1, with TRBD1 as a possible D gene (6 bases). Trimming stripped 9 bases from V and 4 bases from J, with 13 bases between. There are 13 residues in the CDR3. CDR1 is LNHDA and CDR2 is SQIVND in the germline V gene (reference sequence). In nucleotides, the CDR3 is TGTGCCAGCAGACCGGGACAATACAATGAGCAGTTCTTC. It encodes CASRPGQYNEQFF.